The 20 T cell receptor beta chains in this list originate from one sample, sequenced in a study of T-cell memory formation after mild COVID-19. MiXCR was run by TCRdb on the 5' RACE reads, yielding one entry per CDR3 protein. Of more than 250,000 distinct CDR3 sequences listed, 15% to 20% are singletons. The sequencing sample was made of PBMCs or a T cell subset sorted from them (not recorded which). These receptors were collected from a man between 18 and 29 years old who had mild COVID-19 (a few samples of this study predate the infection). Cell type and time point are not known.

The chain recombines TRBV29-1 with TRBJ2-3; 9 bases are shared with TRBD1. Germline assignment: CDR1 SQVTM and CDR2 ANQGSEA. The CDR3 covers 16 residues. The V segment lost 0 bases and the J segment 2 bases; nucleotides outside the gene matches: 6. The CDR3 protein is CSVEDYRGRDTDTQYF. In DNA form, the CDR3 reads TGCAGCGTTGAAGACTACAGGGGGCGCGACACAGATACGCAGTATTTT.

The V call is TRBV20-1, the J call TRBJ1-2, with 7 bases aligning to TRBD1. J lost 0 bases, V lost 3 bases, and 7 bases had no gene match. Germline V gene lookup returns CDR1 DFQATT and CDR2 SNEGSKA (reference sequence). The CDR3 totals 15 residues. CDR3 protein: CSASGQELTNYGYTF. The CDR3 nucleotides read TGCAGTGCTAGCGGACAGGAACTCACTAACTATGGCTACACCTTC.

This chain links TRBV15 with TRBJ2-4, with D perhaps being TRBD1 or TRBD2 (5 bases each). In germline, CDR1 is LNHNV, CDR2 YYDKDF (reference sequence). V was trimmed by 6 bases and J by 5 bases, leaving 14 bases between them. This CDR3 has 14 amino acids. Here the CDR3 DNA reads TGTGCCACCAGTGGGGCGTGGGACGAAAACATTCAGTACTTC. Protein product: CATSGAWDENIQYF.

This clonotype has a handful of counts. The rearrangement links TRBV4-2 to TRBJ1-5; D not certain. The V gene's germline CDR1 is LGHNA and CDR2 YNFKEQ. CDR3 size: 15 residues. The ends were cut back, 0 bases at V and 0 bases at J, with 6 bases in the middle. This chain's CDR3 is CASSQDHGSNQPQHF. The CDR3 region has the DNA TGTGCCAGCAGCCAAGACCATGGTAGCAATCAGCCCCAGCATTTT.

This clonotype has a count of ten or more. The V gene is TRBV11-2, the J gene TRBJ2-2; 10 nucleotides match TRBD2. Trimming cost V 2 bases and J 4 bases; bases outside gene matches: 4. This CDR3 has 16 residues. From germline, CDR1 is SGHAT and CDR2 FQNNGV. The CDR3 region is CASSLLAGAFTGELFF. The CDR3, as DNA: TGTGCCAGCAGCTTACTAGCGGGGGCGTTCACCGGGGAGCTGTTTTTT.

This clonotype was detected only a few times. V gene TRBV30 combines with J gene TRBJ1-5; perhaps TRBD1 as D (5 bases). Germline loops: CDR1 GTSNPN, CDR2 SVGIG (reference sequence). The CDR3 is 15 amino acids. Trimming shortened V by 0 bases and J by 3 bases, and 12 bases separated the two germline ends. The CDR3 spells CAWSVHGDLNQPQHF. The CDR3 DNA follows: TGTGCCTGGAGTGTACACGGGGACCTCAATCAGCCCCAGCATTTT.

The CDR3 DNA reads TGTGCCAGCAGCGCAACAGAATACAATGAGCAGTTCTTC. It yields the protein CASSATEYNEQFF. The chain employs TRBV7-3 and TRBJ2-1; D call uncertain. The CDR3 is 13 residues long. Trimming took off 5 bases at V and 4 bases at J, with 9 bases between the two ends. Germline V gene lookup returns CDR1 SGHTA and CDR2 FQGTGA.

The V and J genes are TRBV4-3 and TRBJ2-1; D unclear. This CDR3 is built from 16 residues. V was clipped by 0 bases and J by 0 bases, with 9 bases between them. Germline V gene sequence: CDR1 LGHNA, CDR2 YSLEER. The chain's CDR3 is CASSQETSSSYNEQFF. CDR3 nucleotides: TGCGCCAGCAGCCAAGAAACGTCGAGCTCCTACAATGAGCAGTTCTTC.

The chain carries TRBV20-1 and TRBJ2-5; D gene unclear. Germline V lookup: CDR1 DFQATT, CDR2 SNEGSKA (reference sequence). Between the trimmed V and J ends, which lost 3 bases and 4 bases, there was a span of 15 bases. This CDR3 contains 14 residues. CDR3 sequence reads: CSASLTGRLETQYF. CDR3 nucleotides: TGCAGTGCTAGTTTGACGGGCCGGCTAGAGACCCAGTACTTC.

J is TRBJ2-2 and V is TRBV5-4; unclear D gene. CDR3 size: 14 residues. CDR1 and CDR2 (germline): SGHNT, YYREEE (reference sequence). Trimming stripped 6 bases from V and 0 bases from J, with 9 bases between. CDR3 region: CASNPAPNTGELFF. CDR3 bases: TGTGCCAGCAACCCGGCCCCGAACACCGGGGAGCTGTTTTTT.

In its sample, this clonotype was seen a few times. The V and J genes are TRBV11-2 and TRBJ2-7, with 8 nucleotides matching TRBD2. This CDR3 is built from 15 residues. Germline V gene data show CDR1 as SGHAT and CDR2 as FQNNGV. Trimming took 5 bases from V and 0 from J; bases not matched to a gene: 6. The CDR3 reads CASSRESGSSYEQYV. For the CDR3, the DNA is TGTGCCAGCAGCCGAGAAAGCGGGAGCTCCTACGAGCAGTACGTC.

This clonotype was seen more than once but under ten times. The chain links TRBV6-2 or TRBV6-3 to TRBJ2-3; 10 bases map to TRBD2. Trimming removed 6 bases from V and 1 base from J; junction bases left unmatched: 7. This CDR3 spans 16 amino acids. The germline V gene has CDR1 MNHEY and CDR2 SVGEGT. CDR3: CASSTVAGGGTDTQYF. CDR3 nucleotide sequence: TGTGCCAGCAGCACCGTAGCGGGGGGCGGCACAGATACGCAGTATTTT.

The chain uses TRBV9 and TRBJ2-5; 13 positions match TRBD2. From germline, CDR1 is SGDLS and CDR2 YYNGEE. The CDR3 is 17 residues long. Germline trimming cut 0 bases from V and 1 base from J; bases unmatched to any gene: 3. This CDR3 is CASSVATSGGVQETQYF. As DNA, the CDR3 is TGTGCCAGCAGCGTAGCTACTAGCGGGGGGGTCCAAGAGACCCAGTACTTC.

This clonotype occurred a few times. The genes are TRBV7-3 and TRBJ2-1; tentatively, D is TRBD1 (5 bases). V gave up 3 bases and J gave up 5 bases, with 8 bases separating them. This CDR3 has 13 residues. CDR1 SGHTA and CDR2 FQGTGA come from the germline V gene. The chain's CDR3 is CASSLGLNNEQFF. Here the CDR3 DNA reads TGTGCCAGCAGCTTGGGGCTAAACAATGAGCAGTTCTTC.

This clonotype was counted only a few times. This rearrangement joins TRBV7-2 to TRBJ1-4; 7 positions agree with TRBD1. The CDR3 runs to 13 residues. V gave up 5 bases and J gave up 10 bases; unmatched junction bases: 7. Germline V gene sequence: CDR1 SGHTA, CDR2 FQGNSA. Here the CDR3 reads CASSLDREGKLFF. For the CDR3, the DNA is TGTGCCAGCAGCCTTGACAGGGAGGGAAAACTGTTTTTT.

V usage is TRBV7-9 and J usage is TRBJ1-4; 7 bases align to TRBD1. This CDR3 has 17 residues. Looked up from germline, CDR1 is SEHNR and CDR2 is FQNEAQ (reference sequence). The junction had 7 bases not matched to a gene; V was cut back by 0 bases and J by 3 bases. The CDR3 DNA sequence: TGTGCCAGCAGCTTAGCCCGAGGCCAGGGGGCTAATGAAAAACTGTTTTTT. As protein: CASSLARGQGANEKLFF.

This clonotype was detected a few times. The V and J genes are TRBV6-2 or TRBV6-3 and TRBJ1-2; the D is unclear. CDR1 MNHEY and CDR2 SVGEGT come from the germline V gene. The CDR3 is made up of 12 amino acids. Trimming shortened V by 9 bases and J by 7 bases, and 15 bases separated the two germline ends. The CDR3: CASTTYLTGYTF. CDR3 sequence (DNA): TGTGCCAGTACTACATATCTTACTGGCTACACCTTC.

This clonotype turned up a few times. This rearrangement joins TRBV18 to TRBJ2-7, with D perhaps TRBD1 or TRBD2 (5 bases each). Deletions cut 1 base from V and 2 bases from J, with 9 bases between. CDR3 length: 14 residues. Germline loops: CDR1 KGHSH, CDR2 LQKENI. CDR3 in DNA: TGTGCCAGCTCACCACGCCAGGGACCCTACGAGCAGTACGTC. This sequence encodes CASSPRQGPYEQYV.

This clonotype was detected a few times. The chain joins TRBV7-2 to TRBJ1-4, with 7 bases aligning to TRBD1. V shed 5 bases and J 7 bases; nucleotides not matched to a gene: 4. The CDR3 is made up of 13 amino acids. Per germline, CDR1 SGHTA and CDR2 FQGNSA. CDR3 sequence: CASSRTGFEKLFF. Written as DNA, the CDR3 is TGTGCCAGCAGCCGGACAGGATTTGAAAAACTGTTTTTT.

This clonotype was seen a few times. This rearrangement joins TRBV6-5 to TRBJ2-3; D unclear. This CDR3 is 13 amino acids long. Trimming cost V 7 bases and J 2 bases, with 10 bases left between them. Germline CDR1 and CDR2: MNHEY and SVGAGI. CDR3 nucleotide sequence: TGTGCCAGCAAAGTAGGGATCACAGATACGCAGTATTTT. Amino acid sequence: CASKVGITDTQYF.